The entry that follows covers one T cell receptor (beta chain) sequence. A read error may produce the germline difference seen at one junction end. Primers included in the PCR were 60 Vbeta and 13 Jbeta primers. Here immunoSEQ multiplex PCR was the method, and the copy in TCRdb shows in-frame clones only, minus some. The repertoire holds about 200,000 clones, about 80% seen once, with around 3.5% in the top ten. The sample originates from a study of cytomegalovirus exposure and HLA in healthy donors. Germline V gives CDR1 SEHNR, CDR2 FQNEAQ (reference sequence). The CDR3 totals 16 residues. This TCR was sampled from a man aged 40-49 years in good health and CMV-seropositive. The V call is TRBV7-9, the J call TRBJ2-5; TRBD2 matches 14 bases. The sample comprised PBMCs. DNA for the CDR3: TGTTCCAGCAGCCGATTTGGACTAGCGGGAGGAGAGACCCAGTACTTC. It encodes CSSSRFGLAGGETQYF. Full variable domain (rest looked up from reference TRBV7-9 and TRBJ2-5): DTGVSQNPRHKITKRGQNVTFRCDPISEHNRLYWYRQTLGQGPEFLTYFQNEAQLEKSRLLSDRFSAERPKGSFSTLEIQRTEQGDSAMYLCSSSRFGLAGGETQYFGPGTRLLVL.